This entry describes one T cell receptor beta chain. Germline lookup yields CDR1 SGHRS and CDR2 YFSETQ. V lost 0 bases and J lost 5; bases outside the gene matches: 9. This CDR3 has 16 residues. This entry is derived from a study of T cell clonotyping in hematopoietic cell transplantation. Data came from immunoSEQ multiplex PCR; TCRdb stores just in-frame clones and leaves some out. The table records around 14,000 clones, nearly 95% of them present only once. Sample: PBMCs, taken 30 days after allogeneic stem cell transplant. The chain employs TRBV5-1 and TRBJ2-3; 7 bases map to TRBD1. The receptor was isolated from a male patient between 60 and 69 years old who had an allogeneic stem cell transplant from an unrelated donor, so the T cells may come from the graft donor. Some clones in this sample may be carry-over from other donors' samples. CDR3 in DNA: TGCGCCAGCAGCTTGGGGGATAAGGGGGCTGGAGATACGCAGTATTTT. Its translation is CASSLGDKGAGDTQYF.